The text below deals with one T cell receptor beta chain. This sample is part of a study of human T cells and chemical hapten exposure. Noted time point: patch test 3, about 24 weeks after DPC sensitization. Treatment described: therapeutic diphenylcyclopropenone sensitization with weekly scalp DPC. MiXCR, run by TCRdb on the RACE reads, gives a single entry per CDR3 protein. The sample includes some 110,000 distinct CDR3 sequences, 30% to 35% of them seen just once. The CDR3 covers 15 residues. Germline CDR1 MNHEY, CDR2 SVGEGT. V lost 4 bases to trimming and J lost 3 bases, with 16 bases between them.

This rearrangement joins TRBV6-2 or TRBV6-3 to TRBJ2-7, with D perhaps matching TRBD1 or TRBD2 (5 bases each). Sequenced material: whole blood, taken in connection with sensitization to the hapten diphenylcyclopropenone (DPC). The clonotype originates from a man aged 40-50 years with alopecia areata. Some clones in this sample may be carry-over from other donors' samples. CDR3 loop: CASSSGTPGNYEQYF. CDR3 sequence (DNA): TGTGCCAGCAGTTCTGGGACCCCCGGCAACTACGAGCAGTACTTC.